A selection of T cell receptor beta chains follows, all from one sample in a study of shared clonotypes between healthy human individuals. TCRdb's table, derived via immunoSEQ multiplex PCR, lists solely in-frame clones and lacks some. The repertoire consists of some 580,000 clones, with 95% to 98% occurring once and the leading ten covering 0.3%. Sequencing was carried out using naive CD8+ T cells sorted from blood. These receptors all come from a man under 40 in good health. Both conserved end residues are trimmed from each CDR3.

cdr3_length j_call v_call cdr3_aa
13 TRBJ2-3 TRBV6-5 ASSYLAGVTDTQY
12 TRBJ2-3 TRBV15 ATSLAGGTDTQY
12 TRBJ2-3 TRBV29-1 SVMGGGVGDTQY
12 TRBJ1-1 TRBV30 AWEGQGYSGEAF
13 TRBJ2-5 TRBV5-6 ASSLDVGHQETQY
12 TRBJ2-7 TRBV27 ASSFLGGHYEQY
14 TRBJ2-7 TRBV5-5 ASSWTPLATNYEQY
14 TRBJ2-1 TRBV18 ASSPRRWTIYNEQF
13 TRBJ2-4 TRBV5-6 ASSSDRATGNIQY
13 TRBJ2-1 TRBV2 ASSVGTSGYNEQF
14 TRBJ2-2 TRBV11-3 ASSSHSSGDTGELF
13 TRBJ2-5 TRBV7-2 ASSLATAVGETQY
12 TRBJ2-5 TRBV28 ASEEVRGRETQY
11 TRBJ2-7 TRBV11-2 ASSLDLGYEQY
13 TRBJ2-1 TRBV11-3 ASSLETSGYNEQF
10 TRBJ2-3 TRBV5-4 ASWRGTDTQY
11 TRBJ2-5 TRBV7-9 ASSLVLVQTQY
11 TRBJ2-1 TRBV4-1 ASSHAGEGEQF
12 TRBJ2-2 TRBV30 AWTQLSNTGELF
11 TRBJ1-5 TRBV6-6 ASTTGPNQPQH
13 TRBJ2-1 TRBV7-9 ASRRRGPSYNEQF
14 TRBJ2-1 TRBV11-2 ASSFFGQGSYNEQF
13 TRBJ2-7 TRBV4-3 ASSQDTGSSNPQY
11 TRBJ2-1 TRBV27 ASSSGLYNEQF
13 TRBJ2-1 TRBV4-3 ASSQVPRIRNEQF
13 TRBJ2-5 TRBV29-1 SVVDREDSQETQY
16 TRBJ2-1 TRBV28 ASSLWEKRDRGINEQF
12 TRBJ2-2 TRBV9 ASSPLGSTGELF
9 TRBJ2-3 TRBV7-9 ASSLGLGQY
13 TRBJ2-2 TRBV4-1 ASSQDPPGTGELF
11 TRBJ1-2 TRBV7-9 ASSLGADYGYT
13 TRBJ2-7 TRBV2 ASSDRSGSSYEQY
10 TRBJ2-7 TRBV28 ASSSTDNEQY
13 TRBJ1-5 TRBV27 ASSFNLKMGQPQH
13 TRBJ2-7 TRBV6-1 ASSEDSSGSYEQY
11 TRBJ2-1 TRBV29-1 SVEGASYNEQF
14 TRBJ2-2 TRBV4-2 ASSPSGRLGTGELF
15 TRBJ1-2 TRBV4-1 ASSQPWPGNTNYGYT
15 TRBJ2-1 TRBV7-7 ASSPSLMGQGIHEQF
14 TRBJ2-3 TRBV6-4 ASSEFAGTMADTQY
14 TRBJ2-1 TRBV6-5 ASSYSLSGRSNEQF
14 TRBJ2-3 TRBV19 ASSITASGRSDTQY
11 TRBJ2-7 TRBV7-3 ASSLNGNYEQY
9 TRBJ2-3 TRBV6-5 ASSELDTQY
10 TRBJ1-2 TRBV2 ASKGGPWDYT
12 TRBJ2-7 TRBV5-8 ASLPGRSSYEQY
12 TRBJ2-7 TRBV7-8 ASSLVGSSYEQY
11 TRBJ2-7 TRBV27 ASSPQGYYEQY
13 TRBJ1-3 TRBV11-2 ASSLARHSGNTIY
15 TRBJ2-3 TRBV7-9 ASSVGTSGSIAGTQY
11 TRBJ1-1 TRBV11-2 ASSLWANTEAF
11 TRBJ2-7 TRBV11-2 ASSPGPSYEQY
12 TRBJ2-5 TRBV29-1 SVALLAGEETQY
14 TRBJ2-1 TRBV11-2 ASSQPPLARINEQF
12 TRBJ2-5 TRBV7-9 ASSQRLGGETQY
12 TRBJ2-7 TRBV2 ASSEPGRSYEQY
12 TRBJ2-5 TRBV9 ASSTDSEQETQY
10 TRBJ1-1 TRBV9 ASSPPGSEAF
10 TRBJ2-1 TRBV30 AWSVSVDEQF